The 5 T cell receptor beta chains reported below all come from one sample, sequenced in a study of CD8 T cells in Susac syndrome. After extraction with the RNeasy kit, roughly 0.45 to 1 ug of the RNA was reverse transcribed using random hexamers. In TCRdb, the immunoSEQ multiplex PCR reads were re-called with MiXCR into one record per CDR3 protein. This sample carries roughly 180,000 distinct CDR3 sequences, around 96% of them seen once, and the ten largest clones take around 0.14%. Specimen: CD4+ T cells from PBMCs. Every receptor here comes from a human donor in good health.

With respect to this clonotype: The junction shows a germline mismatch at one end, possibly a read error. As DNA, the CDR3 is TGCAGCGGTGAACTGGGGCCCAATGAGCAGTTCTTC. Its protein product is CSGELGPNEQFF. The chain uses TRBV29-1 and TRBJ2-1; D may be TRBD1 (5 bases). The CDR3 sequence is 12 residues long. Looked up from germline, CDR1 is SQVTM and CDR2 is ANQGSEA.

The CDR3, as DNA: TGTGCCAGCAGCCAAGATGGCATTAATTCACCCCTCCACTTT. It is translated as CASSQDGINSPLHF. The J gene is TRBJ1-6, the V gene TRBV3-1; D ambiguous. CDR1 is LGHDT and CDR2 is YNNKEL in the germline V gene (reference sequence). This CDR3 comprises 14 residues. V was pared by 0 bases and J by 6 bases, with 6 bases between.

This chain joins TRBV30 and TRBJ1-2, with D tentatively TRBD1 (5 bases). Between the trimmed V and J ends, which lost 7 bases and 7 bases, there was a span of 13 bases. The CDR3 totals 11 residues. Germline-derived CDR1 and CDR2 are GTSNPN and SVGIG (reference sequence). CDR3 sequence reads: CAYPRGSGYTF. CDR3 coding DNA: TGTGCCTACCCGCGGGGGAGTGGCTACACCTTC. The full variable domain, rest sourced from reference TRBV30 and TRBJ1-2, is SQTIHQWPATLVQPVGSPLSLECTVEGTSNPNLYWYRQAAGRGLQLLFYSVGIGQISSEVPQNLSASRPQDRQFILSSKKLLLSDSGFYLCAYPRGSGYTFGSGTRLTVV.

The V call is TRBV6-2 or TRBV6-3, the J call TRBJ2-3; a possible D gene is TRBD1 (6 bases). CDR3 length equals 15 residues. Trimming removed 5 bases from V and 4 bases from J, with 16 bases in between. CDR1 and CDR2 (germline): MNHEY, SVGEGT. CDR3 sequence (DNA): TGTGCCAGCAGTCCAGGGGACGGTGCCGCAGATACGCAGTATTTT. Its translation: CASSPGDGAADTQYF.

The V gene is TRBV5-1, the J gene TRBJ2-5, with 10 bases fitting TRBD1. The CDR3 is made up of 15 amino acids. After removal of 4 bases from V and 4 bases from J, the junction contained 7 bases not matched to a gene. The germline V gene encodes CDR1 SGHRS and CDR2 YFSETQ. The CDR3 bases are TGCGCCAGCAGCGACCCCGGGACAGGGGCAGAGACCCAGTACTTC. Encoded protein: CASSDPGTGAETQYF.